This record looks at one TCR beta chain sequence and its context. The data belong to a study of blood T cell repertoires in COVID-19. From germline, CDR1 is LNHDA and CDR2 SQIVND (reference sequence). This CDR3 has 17 amino acids. Trimming removed 4 bases from V and 1 base from J; junction bases left unmatched: 7. Profiling relied on immunoSEQ multiplex PCR, and the TCRdb table lists in-frame clones only, not all of them. The data contain some 180,000 clones, around 81% of them singletons. The TCR originated in an elderly woman with COVID-19, enrolled during active disease. V and J are TRBV19 and TRBJ1-5; the match to TRBD1 covers 10 bases. Sequencing used peripheral blood. CDR3 sequence (DNA): TGTGCCAGTAGTACAGGGGGACAGGGGACCAGCAATCAGCCCCAGCATTTT. This encodes CASSTGGQGTSNQPQHF.